This entry lists 25 T cell receptor beta chains sequenced from one sample in a study of T cells in Graves' hyperthyroidism and ophthalmopathy. Amplification targeted TCR beta CDR3 regions from RNA transcripts. RT-PCR in the first round (using the HTBI primer set) targeted the TCR CDR3. TCRdb re-analysed the multiplex PCR reads in MiXCR, keeping a single row per CDR3 protein. The repertoire includes about 620,000 distinct CDR3 sequences, around 15% of them detected once, and 3.8% sits in the top ten. What was sequenced was blood. Every receptor here comes from a young woman with Graves' hyperthyroidism.

With respect to this clonotype: The conserved final phenylalanine or tryptophan is absent from the CDR3, which likely points to a read error. This chain connects TRBV28 to TRBJ1-1, with D hard to call. From germline, CDR1 is MDHEN and CDR2 SYDVKM. Trimming stripped 6 bases from V and 6 bases from J, with 14 bases between. The CDR3 has 13 residues. CDR3 in amino acids: CASRPRISPEAFL. The CDR3 nucleotides read TGTGCCAGCAGACCCCGTATTTCCCCTGAAGCTTTCCTT.

The CDR3 spells CASSQHPGTSGSGGNNEQFF. In nucleotides, the CDR3 is TGCGCCAGCAGCCAACACCCCGGGACTAGCGGGAGCGGAGGGAACAATGAGCAGTTCTTC. The chain combines TRBV4-1 with TRBJ2-1, with TRBD2 matching 14 bases. Germline assignment: CDR1 MGHRA and CDR2 YSYEKL. The CDR3 has 20 amino acids. With 2 bases clipped from V and 5 bases from J, the junction kept 14 bases outside the gene matches.

In its sample, this clonotype was seen many times. This chain joins TRBV29-1 and TRBJ1-1, with 8 bases identical to TRBD1. The length of the CDR3 is 14 residues. V lost 3 bases to trimming and J lost 0 bases; unmatched junction nucleotides: 3. The V gene's germline CDR1 is SQVTM and CDR2 ANQGSEA. CDR3 loop: CSVERQGLNTEAFF. CDR3 sequence (DNA): TGCAGCGTTGAGCGACAGGGGTTGAACACTGAAGCTTTCTTT. The complete variable domain, with remaining parts taken from reference TRBV29-1 and TRBJ1-1, reads SAVISQKPSRDICQRGTSLTIQCQVDSQVTMMFWYRQQPGQSLTLIATANQGSEATYESGFVIDKFPISRPNLTFSTLTVSNMSPEDSSIYLCSVERQGLNTEAFFGQGTRLTVV.

This clonotype was found many times. The rearrangement joins TRBV20-1 to TRBJ2-5; D remains unclear. This CDR3 has 16 amino acids. Trimming shortened V by 0 bases and J by 5 bases, and 19 bases separated the two germline ends. Germline loops: CDR1 DFQATT, CDR2 SNEGSKA (reference sequence). The CDR3 DNA reads as TGCAGTGCTAGAGACGAAATATCCGCCTTTGGGGAGACCCAGTACTTC. Protein product: CSARDEISAFGETQYF.

This clonotype occurred a few times. The gene calls are TRBV4-3 and TRBJ2-7; D is unresolved. CDR3 length: 15 residues. The V and J ends lost 0 bases and 0 bases respectively, with 9 bases between them. Germline CDR1 reads LGHNA; CDR2 reads YSLEER. In DNA form, the CDR3 reads TGCGCCAGCAGCCAAGATAAAGCAAGCTCCTACGAGCAGTACTTC. Protein: CASSQDKASSYEQYF.

This clonotype appeared a few times. This chain connects TRBV7-9 to TRBJ2-7, with D hard to call. CDR1 and CDR2 from the germline V gene are SEHNR and FQNEAQ (reference sequence). Trimming stripped 5 bases from V and 4 bases from J, with 12 bases between. The CDR3 has 13 residues. Here the CDR3 DNA reads TGTGCCAGCAGCCTTTTGTACTGGTACGAGCAGTACTTC. Encoded protein: CASSLLYWYEQYF.

The sample holds many counts of this clonotype. The chain recombines TRBV30 with TRBJ2-3; TRBD2 matches at 9 bases. This CDR3 is 15 amino acids long. Germline V gives CDR1 GTSNPN, CDR2 SVGIG (reference sequence). V was pared by 2 bases and J by 3 bases, with 6 bases of the junction left unmatched. The CDR3, as DNA: TGTGCCTGGAGTAATAGCGGGAGTAGTACAGATACGCAGTATTTT. Its protein is CAWSNSGSSTDTQYF.

The chain combines TRBV7-9 with TRBJ2-7; 10 nucleotides match TRBD1. The trim removed 6 bases at V and 4 bases at J, leaving 9 bases unmatched. This CDR3 is 15 amino acids long. CDR1 SEHNR and CDR2 FQNEAQ come from the germline V gene (reference sequence). The CDR3 bases are TGTGCCAGCAGGGATAACGACAGGGGGCCTTACGAGCAGTACTTC. Amino acids: CASRDNDRGPYEQYF. Full variable domain (outside the CDR3, taken from reference TRBV7-9 and TRBJ2-7): DTGVSQNPRHKITKRGQNVTFRCDPISEHNRLYWYRQTLGQGPEFLTYFQNEAQLEKSRLLSDRFSAERPKGSFSTLEIQRTEQGDSAMYLCASRDNDRGPYEQYFGPGTRLTVT.

This clonotype was seen repeatedly, ten times or more. The rearrangement links TRBV5-1 to TRBJ1-1; the D is unclear. This CDR3 is 15 amino acids long. Trimming left V 0 bases short and J 0 bases short, with 9 bases between. Per the germline V gene, CDR1 is SGHRS and CDR2 is YFSETQ. CDR3 coding DNA: TGCGCCAGCAGCTTGGAGCAGGCCTTGAACACTGAAGCTTTCTTT. It encodes CASSLEQALNTEAFF.

This clonotype was picked up many times. This rearrangement joins TRBV12-3 or TRBV12-4 to TRBJ2-7; D possibly matches TRBD1 or TRBD2 (5 bases each). Trimming left V 4 bases short and J 3 bases short, with 16 bases between. The CDR3 consists of 15 residues. CDR3 loop: CASSSPGRAIYEQYF. In nucleotides, the CDR3 is TGTGCCAGCAGTTCTCCGGGACGGGCGATCTACGAGCAGTACTTC.

J is TRBJ2-5 and V is TRBV13, with 9 positions matching TRBD2. The CDR3 totals 14 residues. V lost 2 bases to trimming and J lost 4 bases; unmatched junction nucleotides: 2. Germline V gives CDR1 PRHDT, CDR2 FYEKMQ (reference sequence). The CDR3: CASSLYSGRETQYF. The CDR3 bases are TGTGCCAGCAGCTTATATAGCGGGAGAGAGACCCAGTACTTC. The whole variable domain, filled in from reference TRBV13 and TRBJ2-5, reads AAGVIQSPRHLIKEKRETATLKCYPIPRHDTVYWYQQGPGQDPQFLISFYEKMQSDKGSIPDRFSAQQFSDYHSELNMSSLELGDSALYFCASSLYSGRETQYFGPGTRLLVL.

This clonotype has ten or more counts. The gene calls are TRBV28 and TRBJ2-7; TRBD2 might be the D (6 bases). V lost 2 bases to trimming and J lost 3 bases, with 14 bases between them. CDR1 and CDR2 (germline): MDHEN, SYDVKM. The CDR3 extends over 15 amino acids. CDR3 DNA: TGTGCCAGCAGTTTAGGAGGGGCCGGGGACTACGAGCAGTACTTC. Encoded protein: CASSLGGAGDYEQYF.

As regards this clonotype: A much larger clone sits a single nucleotide away, making a read error possible. The chain links TRBV27 to TRBJ1-1; D is ambiguous. The CDR3 consists of 13 residues. Germline lookup yields CDR1 MNHEY and CDR2 SMNVEV (reference sequence). The CDR3 DNA follows: TGTGCCGGCAGTTTAAGTTGGGTCACTGAAGCTTTCTTT. Its translation: CAGSLSWVTEAFF.

This clonotype was observed once. At one of its ends the junction is not consistent with the germline gene, which may arise from a read error. The CDR3 nucleotides read TGTGCCAGCAGCTTAAATGGACGGGAGACCCAGTGCTTC. This sequence encodes CASSLNGRETQCF. This sequence joins TRBV7-3 and TRBJ2-5; possible D gene TRBD2, 6 bases. The CDR3 is made up of 13 amino acids. In germline, CDR1 is SGHTA, CDR2 FQGTGA.

The rearrangement uses TRBV4-1 and TRBJ2-1, with D hard to call. The germline V gene has CDR1 MGHRA and CDR2 YSYEKL. With 0 bases removed from V and 7 bases from J, the gap between germline ends came to 22 bases. The CDR3 loop spans 18 amino acids. DNA for the CDR3: TGCGCCAGCAGCCAAGATCGCGTTTTCACCAGAACCGATAATGAGCAGTTCTTC. Translating gives CASSQDRVFTRTDNEQFF.

This clonotype was seen repeatedly, ten times or more. The V and J genes are TRBV10-3 and TRBJ2-1; 11 bases match TRBD1. Germline CDR1 reads ENHRY; CDR2 reads SYGVKD. The CDR3 has 20 residues. The V gene end was trimmed by 3 bases and the J gene end by 7 bases; junction bases not matched to a gene: 20. CDR3: CAISDPGQGVEAGVSNEQFF. The CDR3 DNA follows: TGTGCCATCAGTGATCCGGGACAGGGGGTCGAAGCGGGAGTCTCAAATGAGCAGTTCTTC.

The gene calls are TRBV20-1 and TRBJ1-5, with 8 bases that match TRBD1. This CDR3 is 15 amino acids long. Germline V gene data show CDR1 as DFQATT and CDR2 as SNEGSKA (reference sequence). V trimming: 0 bases; J trimming: 6 bases; junction bases outside the gene matches: 7. The CDR3 sequence is CSARDTRGLSQPQHF. CDR3 coding DNA: TGCAGTGCTAGAGATACCAGGGGGCTTAGTCAGCCCCAGCATTTT.

This rearrangement joins TRBV28 to TRBJ2-5; 9 nucleotides align to TRBD2. Germline V gene lookup returns CDR1 MDHEN and CDR2 SYDVKM. J lost 5 bases, V lost 3 bases, and 10 bases had no gene match. The CDR3 totals 16 residues. CDR3 protein: CASSFQAGGLWETQYF. The CDR3 coding sequence is TGTGCCAGCAGTTTCCAAGCGGGGGGCTTATGGGAGACCCAGTACTTC.

This clonotype was observed at least ten times. The V call is TRBV18, the J call TRBJ2-3; D tentatively fits TRBD1 or TRBD2 (5 bases each). Germline CDR1 reads KGHSH; CDR2 reads LQKENI. With 3 bases removed from V and 2 bases from J, the gap between germline ends came to 6 bases. CDR3 length: 13 residues. DNA of the CDR3: TGTGCCAGCTCACCGGGGACCACAGATACGCAGTATTTT. Translation: CASSPGTTDTQYF.

In the case of this clonotype: A read error is possible here, since a much larger clone lies one base away. The gene calls are TRBV6-2 or TRBV6-3 and TRBJ2-7; TRBD1 might be the D (5 bases). This CDR3 comprises 16 residues. V shed 5 bases and J shed 0 bases, with 17 bases lying between them. The germline V gene has CDR1 MNHEY and CDR2 SVGEGT. This CDR3 is CASSHDRRVPSYEQYF. The CDR3 DNA reads TGTGCCAGCAGTCACGACAGAAGGGTGCCCTCCTACGAGCAGTACTTC.

There are a few counts of this clonotype. J is TRBJ2-7 and V is TRBV6-1; weak D call: TRBD2 (5 bases). The V gene's germline CDR1 is MNHNS and CDR2 SASEGT. V lost 5 bases to trimming and J lost 3 bases, with 20 bases between them. This CDR3 region has 16 residues. CDR3 nucleotides: TGTGCCAGCAGTCGTTCGTCCGGCGGGTTGATCTACGAGCAGTACTTC. Translated, it gives CASSRSSGGLIYEQYF.

This clonotype was seen repeatedly, ten times or more. The chain uses TRBV11-2 and TRBJ2-2; maybe TRBD1 (5 bases). With 7 bases removed from V and 0 bases from J, the gap between germline ends came to 9 bases. The CDR3 covers 14 residues. CDR1 and CDR2 from the germline V gene are SGHAT and FQNNGV. As DNA, the CDR3 is TGTGCCAGCATCTCAGGGTCGAACACCGGGGAGCTGTTTTTT. Protein product: CASISGSNTGELFF. Variable domain in full (rest from reference TRBV11-2 and TRBJ2-2): EAGVAQSPRYKIIEKRQSVAFWCNPISGHATLYWYQQILGQGPKLLIQFQNNGVVDDSQLPKDRFSAERLKGVDSTLKIQPAKLEDSAVYLCASISGSNTGELFFGEGSRLTVL.

This clonotype has a count of ten or more. This chain uses TRBV7-2 with TRBJ2-1; 15 bases align to TRBD2. The CDR3 loop spans 17 amino acids. With V trimmed by 4 bases and J by 13 bases, 14 bases remained unmatched. CDR1 and CDR2 from the germline V gene are SGHTA and FQGNSA. CDR3 DNA: TGTGCCAGCAGCTCGCAGGTGGGACTAGCGGGAGGACCAGACCAGTTCTTC. Translated, it gives CASSSQVGLAGGPDQFF.

This clonotype showed up many times. This chain joins TRBV6-2 or TRBV6-3 and TRBJ2-7, with TRBD1 matching over 7 bases. The CDR3 spans 14 residues. CDR1 and CDR2 from the germline V gene are MNHEY and SVGEGT. Unmatched junction bases numbered 8, after V lost 6 bases and J lost 3 bases. CDR3 loop: CASSYTQGIYEQYF. The DNA for the CDR3 is TGTGCCAGCAGCTATACACAGGGGATCTACGAGCAGTACTTC.

The sample holds a few counts of this clonotype. The chain employs TRBV6-5 and TRBJ1-1; D gene uncertain. With 2 bases removed from V and 7 bases from J, the gap between germline ends came to 5 bases. Germline V gene data show CDR1 as MNHEY and CDR2 as SVGAGI. The CDR3 has 11 amino acids. The CDR3 nucleotides are TGTGCCAGCAGTTACGCGGGTGAAGCTTTCTTT. It translates to CASSYAGEAFF.